This T cell receptor beta chain is drawn from a study of blood T cell repertoires in COVID-19. There are 16 residues in the CDR3. Germline loops: CDR1 SSHAT, CDR2 FNYEAQ (reference sequence). TCRdb's copy holds only in-frame clones and misses some; the assay was immunoSEQ multiplex PCR. Of 100,000 to 150,000 clones in the sample, around 88% were seen once. Note on this clone: The junction departs from the called germline gene at one end, perhaps through a read error.

The receptor was isolated from a man aged 45-65 years with acute or convalescent COVID-19. The sequencing sample was made of peripheral blood. The chain carries TRBV7-7 and TRBJ2-2; the match to TRBD1 covers 9 bases. The CDR3 is CASSSAGTGFVGELFF. In DNA form, the CDR3 reads TGTGCTAGCAGCTCCGCCGGGACAGGGTTTGTCGGGGAGCTGTTTTTT.